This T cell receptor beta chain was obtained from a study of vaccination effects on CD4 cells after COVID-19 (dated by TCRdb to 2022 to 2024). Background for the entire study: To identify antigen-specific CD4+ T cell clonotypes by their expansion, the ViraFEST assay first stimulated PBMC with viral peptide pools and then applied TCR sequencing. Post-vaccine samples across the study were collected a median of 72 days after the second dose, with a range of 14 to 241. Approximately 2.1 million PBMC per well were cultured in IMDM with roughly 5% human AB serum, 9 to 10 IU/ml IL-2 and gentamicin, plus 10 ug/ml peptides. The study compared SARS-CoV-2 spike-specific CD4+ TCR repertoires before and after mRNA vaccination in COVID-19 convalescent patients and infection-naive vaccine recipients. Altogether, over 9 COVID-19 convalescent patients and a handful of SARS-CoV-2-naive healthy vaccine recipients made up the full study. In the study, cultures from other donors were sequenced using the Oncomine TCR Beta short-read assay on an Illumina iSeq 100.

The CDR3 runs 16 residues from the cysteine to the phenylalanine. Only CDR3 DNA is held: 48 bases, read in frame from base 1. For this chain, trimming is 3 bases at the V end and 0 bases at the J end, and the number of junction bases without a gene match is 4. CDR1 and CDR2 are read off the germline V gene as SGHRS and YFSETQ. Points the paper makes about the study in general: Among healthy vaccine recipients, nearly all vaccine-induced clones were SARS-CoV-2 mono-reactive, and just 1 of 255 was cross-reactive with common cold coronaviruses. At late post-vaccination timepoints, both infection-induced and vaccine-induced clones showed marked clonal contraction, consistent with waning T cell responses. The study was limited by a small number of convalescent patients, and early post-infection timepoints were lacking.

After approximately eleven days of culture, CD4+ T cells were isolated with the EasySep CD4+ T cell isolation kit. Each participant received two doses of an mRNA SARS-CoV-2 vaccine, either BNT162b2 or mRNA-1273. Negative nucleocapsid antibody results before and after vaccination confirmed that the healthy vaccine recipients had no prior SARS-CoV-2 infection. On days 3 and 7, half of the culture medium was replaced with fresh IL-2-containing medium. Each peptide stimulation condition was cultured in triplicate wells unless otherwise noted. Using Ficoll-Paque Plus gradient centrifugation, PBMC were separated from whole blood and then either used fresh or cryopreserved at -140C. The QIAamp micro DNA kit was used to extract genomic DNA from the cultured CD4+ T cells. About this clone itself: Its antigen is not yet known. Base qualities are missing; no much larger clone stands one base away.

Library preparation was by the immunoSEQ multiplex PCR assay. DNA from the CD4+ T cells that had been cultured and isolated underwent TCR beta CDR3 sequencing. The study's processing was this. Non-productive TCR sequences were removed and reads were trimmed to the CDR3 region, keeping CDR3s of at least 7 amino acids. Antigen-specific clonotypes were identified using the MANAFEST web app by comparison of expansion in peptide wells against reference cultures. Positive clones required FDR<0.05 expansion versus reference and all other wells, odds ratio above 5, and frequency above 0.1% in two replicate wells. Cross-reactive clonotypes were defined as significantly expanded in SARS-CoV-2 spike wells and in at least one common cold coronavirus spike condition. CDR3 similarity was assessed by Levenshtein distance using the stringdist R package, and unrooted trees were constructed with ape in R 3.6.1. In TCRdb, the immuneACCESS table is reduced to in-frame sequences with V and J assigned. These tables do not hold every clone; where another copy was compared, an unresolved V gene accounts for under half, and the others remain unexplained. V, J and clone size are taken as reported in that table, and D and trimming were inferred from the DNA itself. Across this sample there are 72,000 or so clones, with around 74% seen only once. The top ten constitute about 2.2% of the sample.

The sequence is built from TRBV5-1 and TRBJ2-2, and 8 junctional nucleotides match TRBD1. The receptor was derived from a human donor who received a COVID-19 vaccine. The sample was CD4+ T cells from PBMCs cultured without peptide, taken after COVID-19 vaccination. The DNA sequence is TGCGCCAGCAGCTCCCAGGGGGCTCCGAACACCGGGGAGCTGTTTTTT. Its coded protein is CASSSQGAPNTGELFF.